This T cell receptor beta chain was identified during a study of Ad26.COV2.S vaccination and SARS-CoV-2 variants. Study-wide context: It was the COV1001 Ad26.COV2.S trial arm that included the donor. Into the muscle, Ad26.COV2.S was dosed once or twice, 56 days apart.

With regard to this clone: The antigen is unknown.

Treatment defined: some 20 received Ad26.COV2.S at low or high dose, single or two shots; five or six received placebo; per-sample allocation not given. Day 63 following the first vaccine or placebo injection was when the samples were taken. The vaccine delivered Wuhan-strain SARS-CoV-2 spike through an Ad26 vector. Using immunoSEQ multiplex PCR, the repertoire was profiled, and TCRdb retains in-frame clones only, with some absent. This sample has roughly 380,000 clones, with roughly 90% found just once. Regarding the study as a whole: Spike-specific CD8+ and CD4+ T cell responses reportedly showed substantial breadth after vaccination.

This CDR3 comprises 16 residues. Trimming removed 2 bases from V and 4 bases from J, with 17 bases in between. Looked up from germline, CDR1 is MNHEY and CDR2 is SVGEGT. The J gene is TRBJ1-1, the V gene TRBV6-2 or TRBV6-3; D is possibly TRBD1 (6 bases). This TCR came from a person between 18 and 65 years old who received the Ad26.COV2.S COVID-19 vaccine or a placebo. This material consisted of peripheral blood, taken in a trial of Ad26.COV2.S vaccine versus placebo. CDR3 in DNA: TGTGCCAGCAGTTACGGCTCGGGGGGCCAGGGCACTGAAGCTTTCTTT. It yields the protein CASSYGSGGQGTEAFF.